The text below deals with one T cell receptor (beta chain). Its antigen remains unknown. Expansion of antigen-specific CD4+ T cells with viral peptide pools was carried out by the ViraFEST assay before sequencing. Investigators separated out CD4+ T cells once approximately 9 days of culture had passed. People in the vaccine group had not been infected with SARS-CoV-2 before, and their nucleocapsid antibodies were negative. Half-medium replacement with IL-2 medium occurred on days 3 and 7. This CDR3 is built from 14 residues. CDR1 MNHNY and CDR2 SVGAGI come from the germline V gene (reference sequence). V dropped 7 bases and J dropped 2 bases, with 14 bases sitting between them. The data belong to a study of vaccination effects on CD4 cells after COVID-19. About the research overall: Each participant was administered two doses of either the BNT162b2 or the mRNA-1273 vaccine.

Method: immunoSEQ multiplex PCR; TCRdb's copy keeps in-frame clones and lacks some. The repertoire consists of 30,000 to 35,000 clones, with roughly 72% occurring once and the leading ten covering around 25%. This chain joins TRBV6-6 and TRBJ1-1, with a weak D call TRBD1 (6 bases). This material consisted of CD4+ T cells from PBMCs cultured with HCoV-OC43 spike peptides, taken before COVID-19 vaccination. Subset meaning: HCoV-OC43 spike overlapping peptide pool stimulation. The clonotype originates from a human donor who received a COVID-19 vaccine. This chain's CDR3 is CASTETGRNTEAFF. Here the CDR3 DNA reads TGTGCCAGCACGGAGACAGGCCGCAACACTGAAGCTTTCTTT.